One sample yielded the 3 T cell receptor beta chains listed below, sequenced in a study of cytomegalovirus exposure and HLA in healthy donors. The PCR contained 60 Vbeta and 13 Jbeta primers. Sequencing used immunoSEQ multiplex PCR; TCRdb keeps in-frame clones, though not all of them. In the table there are over 130,000 clones, 60% to 85% of which are singletons. Specimen: PBMCs. Receptors were obtained from a man between 50 and 59 years old in good health and CMV-seropositive.

The gene calls are TRBV27 and TRBJ2-3, with TRBD2 matching over 8 bases. The CDR3 runs to 15 residues. Germline V gives CDR1 MNHEY, CDR2 SMNVEV (reference sequence). V gave up 8 bases and J gave up 1 base; unmatched junction bases: 8. The DNA of the CDR3 is TGTGCCAGCCACCTGGGAGCGGGAGGCACAGATACGCAGTATTTT. Residues: CASHLGAGGTDTQYF.

The chain carries TRBV11-2 and TRBJ2-2, with D uncertain. From germline, CDR1 is SGHAT and CDR2 FQNNGV. V lost 0 bases to trimming and J lost 3 bases, with 17 bases between them. The CDR3 is made up of 18 amino acids. The CDR3: CASSLESAGPMDTGELFF. The CDR3 DNA is TGTGCCAGCAGCTTAGAGTCCGCAGGCCCAATGGACACCGGGGAGCTGTTTTTT.

On this clone itself: At one end, the junction sequence differs from germline, possibly due to a read error. The chain employs TRBV6-4 and TRBJ2-1, with D tentatively TRBD2 (5 bases). Germline V gives CDR1 MRHNA, CDR2 SNTAGT. This CDR3 is 8 amino acids long. The CDR3 region is CASIEGLF. The CDR3 region has the DNA TGTGCCAGCATCGAGGGCCTCTTC.